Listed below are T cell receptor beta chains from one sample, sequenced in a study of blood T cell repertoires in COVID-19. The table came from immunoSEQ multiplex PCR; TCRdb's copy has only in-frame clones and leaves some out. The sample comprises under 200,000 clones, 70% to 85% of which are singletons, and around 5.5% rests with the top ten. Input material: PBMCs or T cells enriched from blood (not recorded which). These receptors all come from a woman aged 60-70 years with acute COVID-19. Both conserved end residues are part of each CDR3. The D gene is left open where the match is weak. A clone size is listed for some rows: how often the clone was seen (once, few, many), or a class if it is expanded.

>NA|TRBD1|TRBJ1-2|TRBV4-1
TGCGCCAGCAGGGAAGGGGGCAGTAACTATGGCTACACCTTC
CASREGGSNYGYTF
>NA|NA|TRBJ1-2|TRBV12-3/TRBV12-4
NA
CASSFLAGGYTF
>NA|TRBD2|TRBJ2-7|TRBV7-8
TGTGCCAGCAGCTTATCGGCGGGAGTGGTGCAGTACTTC
CASSLSAGVVQYF
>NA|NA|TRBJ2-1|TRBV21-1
TGTGCCAGCAGCTGTAGCGGGAGTCATGAGCAGTTCTTC
CASSCSGSHEQFF
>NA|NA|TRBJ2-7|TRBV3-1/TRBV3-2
TGTGCCAGCAGCCACTCCGGCAGGGGGGACGAGCAGTACTTC
CASSHSGRGDEQYF
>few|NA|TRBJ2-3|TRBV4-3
TGCGCCAGCAGCCAAGATCTCGCGCTAGCTGGTACGCAGTATTTT
CASSQDLALAGTQYF
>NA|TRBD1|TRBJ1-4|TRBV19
TGTGCCAGTAGCCTCCCGGGACAGATTAATGAAAAACTGTTTTTT
CASSLPGQINEKLFF
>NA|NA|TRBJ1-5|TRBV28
TGTGCCAGCAGTACAAATCAGCCCCAGCATTTT
CASSTNQPQHF
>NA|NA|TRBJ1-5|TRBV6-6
TGTGCCAGCAGTTACTCGTCGGATCAGCCCCAGCATTTT
CASSYSSDQPQHF
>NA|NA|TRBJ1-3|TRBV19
TGTGCCAGTAGTATCCCCGGACTGCCTGGAAACACCATATATTTT
CASSIPGLPGNTIYF
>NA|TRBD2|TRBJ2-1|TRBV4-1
TGCGCCAGCAGCCAAGATGGGAGCGGGAGGGCGTATGAGCAGTTCTTC
CASSQDGSGRAYEQFF
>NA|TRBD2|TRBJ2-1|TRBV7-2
TGTGCCAGCAGCTTAGAGGGTAGCGGGAAAAATGAGCAGTTCTTC
CASSLEGSGKNEQFF
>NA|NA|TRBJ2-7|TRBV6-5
TGTGCCAGCAGTTACTCTGAAAATGACAGATTTGGGTGGCAGTACTTC
CASSYSENDRFGWQYF
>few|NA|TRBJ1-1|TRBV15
TGTGCCACCAGCAGAGATTCCCTAGGGGGAATAACTGAAGCTTTCTTT
CATSRDSLGGITEAFF
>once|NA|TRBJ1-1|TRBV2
TGTGCCAGCAGTGAACAGGGGATGAACACTGAAGCTTTCTTT
CASSEQGMNTEAFF
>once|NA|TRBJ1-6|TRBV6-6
TGTGCCAGCAGCACCCCGGAGCTTAATTCACCCCTCCACTTT
CASSTPELNSPLHF
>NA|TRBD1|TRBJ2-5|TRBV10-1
TGCGCCAGCAGTGAGTCAAGGCAGGGGGCCGGTCAAGAGACCCAGTACTTC
CASSESRQGAGQETQYF
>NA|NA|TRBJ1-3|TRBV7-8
TGTGCCAGCAGGCCTTACAGGGTCTCTGGAAACACCATATATTTT
CASRPYRVSGNTIYF
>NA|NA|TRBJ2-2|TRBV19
TGTGCCAGTAGTGCACTAAACACCGGGGAGCTGTTTTTT
CASSALNTGELFF
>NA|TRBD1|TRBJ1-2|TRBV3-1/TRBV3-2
TGTGCCAGCAGCCAGGGACAGGGAAATGGCTACACCTTC
CASSQGQGNGYTF
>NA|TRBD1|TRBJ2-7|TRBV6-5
TGTGCCAGCAGTAGGACTTCACAGGGGGCTTGGTACTTC
CASSRTSQGAWYF
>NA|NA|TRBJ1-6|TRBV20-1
TGCAGTGCTAGTCCGGAGACAGTTAATTCACCCCTCCACTTT
CSASPETVNSPLHF
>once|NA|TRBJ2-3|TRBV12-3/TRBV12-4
TGTGCCAGCAGTTTAGCAAGAGGTACGCAGTATTTT
CASSLARGTQYF
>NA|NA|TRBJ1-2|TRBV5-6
TGTGCCAGCAGGCCCCCGAGGGTATCCTATGGCTACACCTTC
CASRPPRVSYGYTF
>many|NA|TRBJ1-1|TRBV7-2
TGTGCCAGCAGCTTACAGGGAAGTGGGGACTACACTGAAGCTTTCTTT
CASSLQGSGDYTEAFF
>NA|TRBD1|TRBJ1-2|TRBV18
TGTGCCAGCTCACTGACAGGGCGTGATGGCTACACCTTC
CASSLTGRDGYTF
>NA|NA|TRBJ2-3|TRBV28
TGTGCCAGCAGTTCACCCCGTCTACGCACAGATACGCAGTATTTT
CASSSPRLRTDTQYF
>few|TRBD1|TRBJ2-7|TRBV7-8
TGTGCCAGCAGCTTCCGGGACAGTTCCTACGAGCAGTACTTC
CASSFRDSSYEQYF
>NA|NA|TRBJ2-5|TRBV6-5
TGTGCCAGCACAGAACAGGGTGGAGAGACCCAGTACTTC
CASTEQGGETQYF
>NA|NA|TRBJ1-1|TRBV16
TGTGCCAGCAGCCAGTTTAACGAGATGAACACTGAAGCTTTCTTT
CASSQFNEMNTEAFF
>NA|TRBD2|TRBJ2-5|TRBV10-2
TGCGCCAGCAGGACCCCCGTGGGAGGGCCCCAAGAGACCCAGTACTTC
CASRTPVGGPQETQYF
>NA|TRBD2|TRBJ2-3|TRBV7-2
TGTGCCAGCAGCCTCGGGACTAGCGGGACAGATACGCAGTATTTT
CASSLGTSGTDTQYF
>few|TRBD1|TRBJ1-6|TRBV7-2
TGTGCCAGCAGCTTAGCGCAGGGGGCTAATTCACCCCTCCACTTT
CASSLAQGANSPLHF
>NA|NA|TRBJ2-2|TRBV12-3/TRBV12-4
TGTGCCAGCAGTTTAGATCAGGATAGGGAGCTGTTTTTT
CASSLDQDRELFF
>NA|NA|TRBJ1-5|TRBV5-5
TGTGCCAGCAGCTTGCGGGGGACGGGGGATCAGCCCCAGCATTTT
CASSLRGTGDQPQHF
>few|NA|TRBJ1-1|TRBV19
TGTGCCAGTAGTATACGTACGGGCACTGAAGCTTTCTTT
CASSIRTGTEAFF
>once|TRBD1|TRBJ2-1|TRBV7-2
TGTGCCAGCACCCTGACAGGGCGGGATGAGCAGTTCTTC
CASTLTGRDEQFF
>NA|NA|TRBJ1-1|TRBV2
TGTGCCAGCAGTGAGGAGGTAGGCACTGAAGCTTTCTTT
CASSEEVGTEAFF
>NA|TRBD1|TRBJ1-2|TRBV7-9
TGTGCCAGCAGCCTACAGGGGGGTCCTAACTATGGCTACACCTTC
CASSLQGGPNYGYTF
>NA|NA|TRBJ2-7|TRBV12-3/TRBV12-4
TGTGCCATTACGATCTACGGGGAGCAGTACTTC
CAITIYGEQYF
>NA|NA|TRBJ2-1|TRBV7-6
TGTGCCAGCAGCTTAGTTGGGTGGAGCTCCTACAATGAGCAGTTCTTC
CASSLVGWSSYNEQFF
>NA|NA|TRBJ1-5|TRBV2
TGTGCCAGCAGTGTCCGACGGGAACAGCCCCAGCATTTT
CASSVRREQPQHF
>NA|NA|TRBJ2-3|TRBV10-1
TGCGCCAGCAGTGAGGGGGGCGCAGATACGCAGTATTTT
CASSEGGADTQYF
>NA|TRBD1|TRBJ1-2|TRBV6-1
TGTGCCAGCAGTGAAGGGTTGGGAACAGGGGTCTCCCGAGGAGGCTACACCTTC
CASSEGLGTGVSRGGYTF
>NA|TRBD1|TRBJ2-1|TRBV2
TGTGCCAGCAGTGGGGGAGCCGGGACAGGGCACTACAATGAGCAGTTCTTC
CASSGGAGTGHYNEQFF
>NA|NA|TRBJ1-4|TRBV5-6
TGTGCCAGCAGATCGGGGGGCCCCTTGCTGGGGGCTGAAAAACTGTTTTTT
CASRSGGPLLGAEKLFF
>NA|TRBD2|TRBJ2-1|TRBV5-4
TGTGCCAGCAGCCACAACCGGGTGTCGGGAGGTCCGAATGAGCAGTTCTTC
CASSHNRVSGGPNEQFF
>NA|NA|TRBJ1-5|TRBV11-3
TGTGCCAGCACCCTCTCCGGACGGGATAGCAATCAGCCCCAGCATTTT
CASTLSGRDSNQPQHF
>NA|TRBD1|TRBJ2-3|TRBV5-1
TGCGCCAGCAGCCCACAGGGGCCCAACTGGGGAGATACGCAGTATTTT
CASSPQGPNWGDTQYF
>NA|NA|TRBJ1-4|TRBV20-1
TGCAGTGCTAGTGGGCTCAATGAAAAACTGTTTTTT
CSASGLNEKLFF
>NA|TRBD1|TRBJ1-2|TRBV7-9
TGTGCCAGCAGCTTAGCCTTCGACAGGGGTGGCTACACCTTC
CASSLAFDRGGYTF
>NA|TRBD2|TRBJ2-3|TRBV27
TGTGCCAGCAGTTGCCCCTTGACTAGCGGGAGAATCTCAGATACGCAGTATTTT
CASSCPLTSGRISDTQYF
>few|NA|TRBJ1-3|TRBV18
TGTGCCAGCTCACCACCAGCGGGGACTGGAAACACCATATATTTT
CASSPPAGTGNTIYF
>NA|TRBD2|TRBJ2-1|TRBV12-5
TGTGCTAGTGGTTTTGGCGGCCGCGGGGGCAATGAGCAGTTCTTC
CASGFGGRGGNEQFF
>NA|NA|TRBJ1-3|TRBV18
TGTGCCAGCTCACCTTTAGGACAGCTCTCTGGAAACACCATATATTTT
CASSPLGQLSGNTIYF
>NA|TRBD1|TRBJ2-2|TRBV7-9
TGTGCCAGCAGCACGGGACAGTATACCGGGGAGCTGTTTTTT
CASSTGQYTGELFF
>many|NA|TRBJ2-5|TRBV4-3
TGCGCCAGCAGCCCACAGGGCGGGTTGGAAGAGACCCAGTACTTC
CASSPQGGLEETQYF
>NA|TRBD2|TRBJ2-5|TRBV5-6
TGTGCCAGCAGCTTGGGTAGCGGGGGAATTTTAGAGACCCAGTACTTC
CASSLGSGGILETQYF
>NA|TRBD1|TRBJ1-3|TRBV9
TGTGCCAGCAGCGCGGAGGGGGGACAGGTCGGAAACACCATATATTTT
CASSAEGGQVGNTIYF
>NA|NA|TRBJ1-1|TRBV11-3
TGTGCCAGCAGCCGCTTGGGGGGAACTGAAGCTTTCTTT
CASSRLGGTEAFF